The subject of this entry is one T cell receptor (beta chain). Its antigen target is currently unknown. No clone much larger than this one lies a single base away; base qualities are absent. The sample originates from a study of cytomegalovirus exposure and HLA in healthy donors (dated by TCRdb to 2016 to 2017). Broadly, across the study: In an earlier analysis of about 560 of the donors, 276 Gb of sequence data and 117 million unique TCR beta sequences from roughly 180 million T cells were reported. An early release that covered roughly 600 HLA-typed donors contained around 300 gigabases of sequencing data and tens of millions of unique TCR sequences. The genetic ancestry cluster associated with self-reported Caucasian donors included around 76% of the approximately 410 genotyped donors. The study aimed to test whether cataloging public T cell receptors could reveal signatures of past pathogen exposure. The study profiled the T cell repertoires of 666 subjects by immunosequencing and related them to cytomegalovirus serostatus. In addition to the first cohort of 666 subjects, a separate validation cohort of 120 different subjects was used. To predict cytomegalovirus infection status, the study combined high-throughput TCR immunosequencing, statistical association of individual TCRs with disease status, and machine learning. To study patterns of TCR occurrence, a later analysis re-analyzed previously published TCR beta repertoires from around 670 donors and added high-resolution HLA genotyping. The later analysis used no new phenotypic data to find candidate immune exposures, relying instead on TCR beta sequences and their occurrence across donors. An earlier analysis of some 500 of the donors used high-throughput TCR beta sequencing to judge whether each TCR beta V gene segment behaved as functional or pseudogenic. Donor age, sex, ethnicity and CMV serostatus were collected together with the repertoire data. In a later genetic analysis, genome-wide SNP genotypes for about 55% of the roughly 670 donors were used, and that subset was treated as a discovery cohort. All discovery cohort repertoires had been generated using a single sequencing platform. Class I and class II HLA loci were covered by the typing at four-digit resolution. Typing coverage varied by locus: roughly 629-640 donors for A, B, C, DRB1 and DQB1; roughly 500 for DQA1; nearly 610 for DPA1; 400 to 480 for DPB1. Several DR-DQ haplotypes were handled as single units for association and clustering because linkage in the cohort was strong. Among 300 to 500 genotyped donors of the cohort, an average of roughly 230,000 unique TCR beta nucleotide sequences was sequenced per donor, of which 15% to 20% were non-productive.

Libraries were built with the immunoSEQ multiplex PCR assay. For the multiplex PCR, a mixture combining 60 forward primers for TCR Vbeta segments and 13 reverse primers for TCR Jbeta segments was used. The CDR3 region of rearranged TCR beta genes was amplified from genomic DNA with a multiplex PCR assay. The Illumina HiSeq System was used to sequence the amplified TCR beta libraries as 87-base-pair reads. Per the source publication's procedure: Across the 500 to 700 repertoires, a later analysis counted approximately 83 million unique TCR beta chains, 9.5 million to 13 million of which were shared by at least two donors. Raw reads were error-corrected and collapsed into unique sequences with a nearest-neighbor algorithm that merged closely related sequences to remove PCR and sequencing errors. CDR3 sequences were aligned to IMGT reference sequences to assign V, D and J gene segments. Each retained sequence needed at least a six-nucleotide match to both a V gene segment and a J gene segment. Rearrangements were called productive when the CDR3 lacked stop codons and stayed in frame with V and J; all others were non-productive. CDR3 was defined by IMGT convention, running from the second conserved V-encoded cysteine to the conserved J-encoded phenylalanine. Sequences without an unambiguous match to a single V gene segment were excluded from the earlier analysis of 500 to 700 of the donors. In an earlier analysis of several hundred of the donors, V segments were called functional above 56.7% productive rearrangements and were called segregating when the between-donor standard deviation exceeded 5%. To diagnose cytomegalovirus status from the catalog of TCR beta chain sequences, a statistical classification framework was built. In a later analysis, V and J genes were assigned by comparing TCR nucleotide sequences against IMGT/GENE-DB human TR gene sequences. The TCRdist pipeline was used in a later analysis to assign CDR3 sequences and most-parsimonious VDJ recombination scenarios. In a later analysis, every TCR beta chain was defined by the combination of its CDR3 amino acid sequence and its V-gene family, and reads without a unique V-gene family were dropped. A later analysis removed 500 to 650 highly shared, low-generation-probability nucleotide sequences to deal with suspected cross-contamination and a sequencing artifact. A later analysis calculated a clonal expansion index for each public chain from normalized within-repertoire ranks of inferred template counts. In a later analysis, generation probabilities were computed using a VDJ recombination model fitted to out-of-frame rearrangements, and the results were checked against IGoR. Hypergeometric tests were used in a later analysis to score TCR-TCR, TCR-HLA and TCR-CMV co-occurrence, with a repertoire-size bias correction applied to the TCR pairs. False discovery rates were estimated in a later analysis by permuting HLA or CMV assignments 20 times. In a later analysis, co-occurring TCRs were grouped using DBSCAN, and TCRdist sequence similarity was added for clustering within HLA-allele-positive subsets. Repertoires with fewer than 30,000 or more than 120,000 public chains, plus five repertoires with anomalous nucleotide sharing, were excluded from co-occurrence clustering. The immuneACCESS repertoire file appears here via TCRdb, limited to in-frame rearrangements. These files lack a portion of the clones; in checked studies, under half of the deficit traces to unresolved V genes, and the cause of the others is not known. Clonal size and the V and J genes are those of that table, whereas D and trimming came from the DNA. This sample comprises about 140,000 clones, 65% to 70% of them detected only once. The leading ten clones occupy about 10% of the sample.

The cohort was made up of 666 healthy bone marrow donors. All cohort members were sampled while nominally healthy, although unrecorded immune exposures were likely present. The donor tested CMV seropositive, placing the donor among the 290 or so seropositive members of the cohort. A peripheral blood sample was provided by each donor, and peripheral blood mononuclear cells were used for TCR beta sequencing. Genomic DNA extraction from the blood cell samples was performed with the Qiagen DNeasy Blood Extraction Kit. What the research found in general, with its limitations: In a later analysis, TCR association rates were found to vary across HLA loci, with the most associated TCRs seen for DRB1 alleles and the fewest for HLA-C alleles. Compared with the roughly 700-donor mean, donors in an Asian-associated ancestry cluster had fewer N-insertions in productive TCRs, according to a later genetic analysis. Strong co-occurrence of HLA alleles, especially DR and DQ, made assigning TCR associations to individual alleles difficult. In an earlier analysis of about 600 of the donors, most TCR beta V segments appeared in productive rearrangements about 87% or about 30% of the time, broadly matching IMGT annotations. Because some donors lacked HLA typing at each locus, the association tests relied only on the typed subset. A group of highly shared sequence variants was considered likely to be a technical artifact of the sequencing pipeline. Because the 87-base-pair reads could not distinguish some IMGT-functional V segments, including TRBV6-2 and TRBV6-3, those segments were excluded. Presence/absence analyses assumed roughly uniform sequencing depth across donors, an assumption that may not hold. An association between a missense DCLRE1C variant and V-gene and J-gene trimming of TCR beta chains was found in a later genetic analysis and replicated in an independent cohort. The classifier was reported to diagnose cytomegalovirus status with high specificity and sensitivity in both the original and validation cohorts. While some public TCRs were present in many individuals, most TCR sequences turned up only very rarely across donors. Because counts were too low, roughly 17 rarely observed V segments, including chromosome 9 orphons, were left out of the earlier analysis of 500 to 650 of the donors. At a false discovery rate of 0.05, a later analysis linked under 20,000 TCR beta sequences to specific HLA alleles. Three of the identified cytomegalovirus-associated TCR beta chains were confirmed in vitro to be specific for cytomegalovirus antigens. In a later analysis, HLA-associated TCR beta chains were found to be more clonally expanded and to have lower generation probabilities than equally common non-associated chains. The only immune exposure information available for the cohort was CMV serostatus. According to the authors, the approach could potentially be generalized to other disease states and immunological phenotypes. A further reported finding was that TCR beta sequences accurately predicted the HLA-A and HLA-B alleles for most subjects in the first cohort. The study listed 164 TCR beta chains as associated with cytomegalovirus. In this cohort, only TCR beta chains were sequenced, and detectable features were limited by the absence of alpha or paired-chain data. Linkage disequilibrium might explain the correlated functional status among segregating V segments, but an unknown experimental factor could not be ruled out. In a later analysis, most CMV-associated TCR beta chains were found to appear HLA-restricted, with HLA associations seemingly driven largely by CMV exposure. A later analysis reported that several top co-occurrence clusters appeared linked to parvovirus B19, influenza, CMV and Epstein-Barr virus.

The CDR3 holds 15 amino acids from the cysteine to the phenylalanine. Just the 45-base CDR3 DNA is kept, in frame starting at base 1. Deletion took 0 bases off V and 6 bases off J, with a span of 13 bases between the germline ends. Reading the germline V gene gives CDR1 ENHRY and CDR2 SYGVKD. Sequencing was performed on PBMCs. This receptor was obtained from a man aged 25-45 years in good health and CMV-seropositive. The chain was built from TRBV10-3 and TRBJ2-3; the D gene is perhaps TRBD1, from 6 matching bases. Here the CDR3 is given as CAISESGGLQDTQYF. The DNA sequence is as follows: TGTGCCATCAGTGAGTCAGGGGGTTTACAGGATACGCAGTATTTT.